The rows below give T cell receptor beta chains drawn from one sample of a study of post-analysis software for immune sequencing data. Using its own MiXCR run on the PCR reads, TCRdb lists one record per CDR3 protein. The sample holds 350,000 to 450,000 distinct CDR3 sequences; about a third are singletons and the top ten take around an eighth. The specimen was blood. The receptors come from a girl under 18 with multiple sclerosis. Both conserved end residues are part of each CDR3. Each record gives: V gene, D gene, J gene, clone size, CDR3 DNA, CDR3 protein. A D gene is named only where the DNA matches it firmly. Some rows have no size entry. The others give once, few or many, or a class for an expanded clone.

V gene: TRBV5-1; D gene: -; J gene: TRBJ1-4; clone size: -; CDR3 DNA: TGCGCCAGCAGCTTGGGACAGCCTAATGAAAAACTGTTTTTT; CDR3 protein: CASSLGQPNEKLFF
V gene: TRBV7-9; D gene: TRBD2; J gene: TRBJ2-1; clone size: few; CDR3 DNA: TGTGCCAGCAGCCTTTTAGCGGGGGGGCTGGATGAGCAGTTCTTC; CDR3 protein: CASSLLAGGLDEQFF
V gene: TRBV5-8; D gene: TRBD2; J gene: TRBJ2-3; clone size: -; CDR3 DNA: TGTGCCAGCAGCATAAGCTCTAGCGGGCGCACAGATACGCAGTATTTT; CDR3 protein: CASSISSSGRTDTQYF
V gene: TRBV27; D gene: -; J gene: TRBJ2-7; clone size: few; CDR3 DNA: TGTGCCAGCAGTTTATCCTCCGGGACGGTCTACGAGCAGTACTTC; CDR3 protein: CASSLSSGTVYEQYF
V gene: TRBV4-1; D gene: -; J gene: TRBJ2-7; clone size: -; CDR3 DNA: TGCGCCAGCAGCCATGGGGGGACAGCTGGCTCCTACGAGCAGTACTTC; CDR3 protein: CASSHGGTAGSYEQYF
V gene: TRBV7-2; D gene: TRBD1; J gene: TRBJ1-2; clone size: -; CDR3 DNA: TGTGCCATAGAAAGGGGGCGATCAGATGGCTACACCTTC; CDR3 protein: CAIERGRSDGYTF
V gene: TRBV11-3; D gene: -; J gene: TRBJ2-1; clone size: -; CDR3 DNA: TGTGCCAGCAGCTCACGGATCGGCTACAATGAGCAGTTCTTC; CDR3 protein: CASSSRIGYNEQFF
V gene: TRBV27; D gene: TRBD2; J gene: TRBJ2-1; clone size: -; CDR3 DNA: TGTGCCAGCAGTCTAACTAGCGGGGGGGCCGCCTACAATGAGCAGTTCTTC; CDR3 protein: CASSLTSGGAAYNEQFF
V gene: TRBV29-1; D gene: -; J gene: TRBJ2-7; clone size: few; CDR3 DNA: TGCAGCGTTGAAGCCAGGGACGGACGCGAGCAGTACTTC; CDR3 protein: CSVEARDGREQYF
V gene: TRBV12-3/TRBV12-4; D gene: TRBD2; J gene: TRBJ2-1; clone size: -; CDR3 DNA: TGTGCCAGCAGTTTTCGGGCCGGGACTAGCAATTCCTACAATGAGCAGTTCTTC; CDR3 protein: CASSFRAGTSNSYNEQFF
V gene: TRBV10-3; D gene: -; J gene: TRBJ1-2; clone size: -; CDR3 DNA: TGTGCCATCAGTGAGAAAGGGACTGACCCTAACTATGGCTACACCTTC; CDR3 protein: CAISEKGTDPNYGYTF
V gene: TRBV10-3; D gene: TRBD2; J gene: TRBJ2-6; clone size: -; CDR3 DNA: TGTGCCATCCGTACCCCTAGCGGGGGACCCTTGGGCGGGGCCAACGTCCTGACTTTC; CDR3 protein: CAIRTPSGGPLGGANVLTF
V gene: TRBV7-3; D gene: -; J gene: TRBJ2-3; clone size: -; CDR3 DNA: TGTGCCAGCAGCGCAGGCATGGGGGTGATCACAGATACGCAGTATTTT; CDR3 protein: CASSAGMGVITDTQYF
V gene: TRBV20-1; D gene: TRBD2; J gene: TRBJ2-1; clone size: -; CDR3 DNA: TGCAGTGCTAACAGCGGGGTGAGCTCCTACAATGAGCAGTTCTTC; CDR3 protein: CSANSGVSSYNEQFF
V gene: TRBV29-1; D gene: -; J gene: TRBJ2-1; clone size: many; CDR3 DNA: TGCAGCGTTGGAGGCTTAGGGGGAGCGAACAATGAGCAGTTCTTC; CDR3 protein: CSVGGLGGANNEQFF
V gene: TRBV7-8; D gene: TRBD1; J gene: TRBJ2-7; clone size: -; CDR3 DNA: TGTGCCAGCAGCTTAGGGGGGGACAGGGTCATCGAGCAGTACTTC; CDR3 protein: CASSLGGDRVIEQYF
V gene: TRBV20-1; D gene: -; J gene: TRBJ2-5; clone size: many; CDR3 DNA: TGCAGTGCCCCCAGGGGACAAGAGACCCAGTACTTC; CDR3 protein: CSAPRGQETQYF
V gene: TRBV2; D gene: TRBD1; J gene: TRBJ1-2; clone size: few; CDR3 DNA: TGTGCCAGCAGTGATCAGGGACAGAAGAAATACACCTTC; CDR3 protein: CASSDQGQKKYTF
V gene: TRBV2; D gene: TRBD2; J gene: TRBJ2-2; clone size: -; CDR3 DNA: TGTGCCAGCAGCATACTAGCGGGGAACACCGGGGAGCTGTTTTTT; CDR3 protein: CASSILAGNTGELFF
V gene: TRBV12-3/TRBV12-4; D gene: -; J gene: TRBJ2-5; clone size: -; CDR3 DNA: TGTGCCAGCAGTTTAGATTCGGATTATCAAGAGACCCAGTACTTC; CDR3 protein: CASSLDSDYQETQYF
V gene: TRBV7-9; D gene: TRBD1; J gene: TRBJ1-2; clone size: -; CDR3 DNA: TGTGCCAGCAGCTTAGCGCAACAGGGGGCAATCTATGGCTACACCTTC; CDR3 protein: CASSLAQQGAIYGYTF
V gene: TRBV5-1; D gene: -; J gene: TRBJ2-7; clone size: few; CDR3 DNA: TGCGCCAGCAGGGATCAAGACAGGAGGAGCTCCTACGAGCAGTACTTC; CDR3 protein: CASRDQDRRSSYEQYF
V gene: TRBV7-8; D gene: TRBD2; J gene: TRBJ2-7; clone size: -; CDR3 DNA: TGTGCCAGCAGCTTAGCGGGACTAATGCCCTACGAGCAGTACTTC; CDR3 protein: CASSLAGLMPYEQYF
V gene: TRBV5-1; D gene: -; J gene: TRBJ2-3; clone size: -; CDR3 DNA: TGCGCCAGTGCCTATTGGGGGGCTAGCACAGATACGCAGTATTTT; CDR3 protein: CASAYWGASTDTQYF
V gene: TRBV11-2; D gene: -; J gene: TRBJ2-5; clone size: once; CDR3 DNA: TGTGCCAGCAGCTTAGAGTGGGACACCTTACAAGAGACCCAGTACTTC; CDR3 protein: CASSLEWDTLQETQYF
V gene: TRBV4-1; D gene: -; J gene: TRBJ1-1; clone size: -; CDR3 DNA: TGCGCCAGCAGCCAATTAACGGACACTGAAGCTTTCTTT; CDR3 protein: CASSQLTDTEAFF
V gene: TRBV13; D gene: -; J gene: TRBJ1-6; clone size: -; CDR3 DNA: TGTGCCAGCAGCTTCTACCGGGGTCTAGATTCACCCCTCCACTTT; CDR3 protein: CASSFYRGLDSPLHF